Included here is one T cell receptor beta chain sequence, with context. Its target is unknown. The data originate from a study of T cells expressing NK-cell markers. Study details: Seven of the eight sequenced donors were classified as HCMV-seropositive, and one was classified as seronegative. Study observations and caveats: A handful of donors likewise had their CD3+CD56-NKG2C+ fraction led by these clonotypes. The dominant NKG2C+ clonotypes represented about 1.0-7.0% of CD8+ T cells in six donors.

Making the TCR beta cDNA relied on 5'RACE template switching with UMIs. TCRdb re-called the 5' RACE reads; every CDR3 protein appears as one record, without DNA. The sample's table shows roughly 390,000 distinct CDR3 sequences. The CDR3 is made up of 13 amino acids. Germline CDR1 is DFQATT and CDR2 is SNEGSKA (reference sequence). Sample: blood T cells: a sorted CD56 or NKG2C T cell subset, CD4+ or CD8+ T cells, or bulk PBMC T cells (not recorded which). V usage is TRBV20-1 and J usage is TRBJ2-1; TCRdb returns TRBD2, unconfirmable since there is no DNA. The sequence was collected from a woman between 45 and 60 years old in good health. CDR3 protein: CSAQSGSLNEQFF.